Ten or more counts support the clone carrying this T cell receptor (beta chain). Its antigen is not known. TCR beta libraries were built with iRepertoire HTBI primers and Arm-PCR of CDR3 regions. As handled by the study authors: Identification of gene segments yielded approximately 62 TRBV and about 15 TRBJ across samples. TCRdb ran MiXCR on the multiplex PCR reads and lists one entry per CDR3 protein. The authors' filters were not applied to this entry. The table shows hundreds of thousands of distinct CDR3 sequences, with 20% to 25% occurring only once. Time point in this sample: persistent/refractory GD, antithyroid drugs over 5 years with positive TRAb. Making the TCR library involved RNA that had been extracted from PBMCs. A volume of roughly 8.4 milliliters of peripheral blood was collected in EDTA tubes. These data belong to a study of regulatory T cells in long-lasting Graves disease. On the study more broadly: Over 5 years of antithyroid drugs plus positive TSH receptor antibodies defined persistent Graves' disease. Study-level results: A greater number of public clonotypes (roughly 2,700) was shared by persistent patients than by new patients (over 900).

Trimming took off 3 bases at V and 0 bases at J, with 10 bases between the two ends. This CDR3 comprises 14 residues. Germline V CDR1 and CDR2: SGDLS, YYNGEE. This TCR was sampled from a female donor with Graves disease. This sequence joins TRBV9 and TRBJ2-7; D might be TRBD1 (6 bases). The sequenced sample was peripheral blood mononuclear cells (PBMCs), obtained when the disease was refractory, from a patient treated with antithyroid drugs. Here the CDR3 DNA reads TGTGCCAGCAGCGCAGGACAGATCTCCTACGAGCAGTACTTC. Protein: CASSAGQISYEQYF.